One sample yielded the 17 T cell receptor beta chains listed below, sequenced in a study of blood T cell repertoires in COVID-19 (dated by TCRdb to the early 2020s). Receptor libraries were prepared by the immunoSEQ multiplex PCR assay. Imported from immuneACCESS, the table was reduced by TCRdb to in-frame sequences with V and J called. These copies leave out some clones; in studies compared against another copy, an unresolved V gene accounts for under half, and the cause of the remainder is not known. This sample has some 190,000 clones in its table, and about four fifths of those were observed once. Around 5.5% of the sample comes from the top ten. Sequencing was carried out using peripheral blood. Receptors originate from a woman in her seventies with active or convalescent COVID-19.

The chain recombines TRBV27 with TRBJ1-1; 8 bases line up with TRBD1. The junction had 4 bases not matched to a gene; V was cut back by 8 bases and J by 2 bases. The CDR3 length is 13 residues. CDR1 MNHEY and CDR2 SMNVEV come from the germline V gene (reference sequence). The CDR3 sequence is CASGDRINTEAFF. The CDR3 coding sequence is TGTGCCAGCGGGGACAGGATCAACACTGAAGCTTTCTTT.

The chain recombines TRBV2 with TRBJ2-1; D remains ambiguous. The CDR3 is 11 residues long. Looked up from germline, CDR1 is SNHLY and CDR2 is FYNNEI. Trimming took off 2 bases at V and 8 bases at J, with 4 bases between the two ends. Here the CDR3 DNA reads TGTGCCAGCAGTGAATGGCATGAGCAGTTCTTC. Its protein product is CASSEWHEQFF.

The chain couples TRBV5-1 to TRBJ2-1; D remains unclear. Germline loops: CDR1 SGHRS, CDR2 YFSETQ. The CDR3 has 12 amino acids. V dropped 5 bases and J dropped 0 bases, with 3 bases sitting between them. CDR3 amino acids: CASRLSYNEQFF. As DNA, the CDR3 is TGCGCCAGCAGACTCTCCTACAATGAGCAGTTCTTC.

J is TRBJ1-2 and V is TRBV27; D gene ambiguous. Germline V gene data show CDR1 as MNHEY and CDR2 as SMNVEV (reference sequence). The CDR3 runs 19 residues. The V and J ends lost 2 bases and 4 bases respectively, with 26 bases between them. CDR3 sequence reads: CASSLKISGEGVGIYGYTF. The CDR3 nucleotides are TGTGCCAGCAGTTTAAAGATCTCGGGTGAGGGTGTGGGGATCTATGGCTACACCTTC.

The chain links TRBV6-1 to TRBJ1-1; unclear D gene. V lost 2 bases and J lost 7, with 17 bases in between. CDR1 MNHNS and CDR2 SASEGT come from the germline V gene. The CDR3 is 15 amino acids. The CDR3 loop reads CASSELSGGSLEAFF. The CDR3, as DNA: TGTGCCAGCAGTGAATTGAGCGGAGGGAGTCTTGAAGCTTTCTTT.

The gene calls are TRBV6-5 and TRBJ1-1, with a weak D call TRBD1 (6 bases). The CDR3 length is 14 residues. V was pared by 3 bases and J by 0 bases, with 8 bases between. CDR1 is MNHEY and CDR2 is SVGAGI in the germline V gene. CDR3 loop: CASSYGTLNTEAFF. CDR3 in DNA: TGTGCCAGCAGTTATGGGACACTGAACACTGAAGCTTTCTTT.

This clone was counted between two and nine times. In DNA, the CDR3 is TGTGCCAGCAGCTTAGGACTTGCAAATGAGCAGTTCTTC. It translates to CASSLGLANEQFF. The V and J genes are TRBV11-3 and TRBJ2-1; the D is unclear. This CDR3 contains 13 residues. V lost 1 base and J lost 7, with 8 bases in between. Germline loops: CDR1 SGHNT, CDR2 YENEEA. Variable domain in full (rest from reference TRBV11-3 and TRBJ2-1): EAGVVQSPRYKIIEKKQPVAFWCNPISGHNTLYWYLQNLGQGPELLIRYENEEAVDDSQLPKDRFSAERLKGVDSTLKIQPAELGDSAVYLCASSLGLANEQFFGPGTRLTVL.

V usage is TRBV12-3 or TRBV12-4 and J usage is TRBJ1-1, with 10 bases identical to TRBD1. This CDR3 is 13 amino acids long. Losses at the gene ends were 4 bases for V and 5 bases for J; bases not matched to a gene: 1. CDR3 region: CASSWGQGTEAFF. The CDR3 DNA reads TGTGCCAGCAGTTGGGGACAGGGGACTGAAGCTTTCTTT.

This chain uses TRBV30 with TRBJ2-4, with D tentatively TRBD1 (7 bases). V was pared by 3 bases and J by 9 bases, with 15 bases between. CDR1 and CDR2 (germline): GTSNPN, SVGIG (reference sequence). The CDR3 loop spans 13 amino acids. DNA of the CDR3: TGTGCCTGGAGCCCCGGAGGGGGCCCCATTCAGTACTTC. Translated: CAWSPGGGPIQYF.

The V call is TRBV3-1 (or the pseudogene TRBV3-2), the J call TRBJ2-3; 11 positions agree with TRBD2. Germline V lookup: CDR1 LGHDT, CDR2 YNNKEL (reference sequence). The CDR3 runs 16 residues. Unmatched junction bases numbered 4, after V lost 4 bases and J lost 1 base. The CDR3 DNA is TGTGCCAGCAGCCGGACTAGCGGGCAAGGCACAGATACGCAGTATTTT. It encodes CASSRTSGQGTDTQYF.

This chain links TRBV5-1 with TRBJ2-1; 11 bases are shared with TRBD2. The CDR3 has 16 amino acids. Looked up from germline, CDR1 is SGHRS and CDR2 is YFSETQ. V lost 2 bases, J lost 7 bases, and 8 bases stayed unmatched. CDR3 amino acids: CASSFLGLAAKNEQFF. CDR3 bases: TGCGCCAGCAGCTTTTTGGGACTAGCGGCGAAGAATGAGCAGTTCTTC.

The chain combines TRBV20-1 with TRBJ1-1; the D gene is possibly TRBD1 (5 bases). V was clipped by 6 bases and J by 10 bases, with 15 bases between them. CDR1 and CDR2 from the germline V gene are DFQATT and SNEGSKA (reference sequence). This CDR3 comprises 11 residues. For the CDR3, the DNA is TGCAGTGCCACCGGGACGACTAGAGCTTTCTTT. Protein: CSATGTTRAFF.

The chain joins TRBV27 to TRBJ2-1; 8 nucleotides line up with TRBD1. V lost 3 bases and J lost 3; bases outside the gene matches: 7. This CDR3 is built from 16 residues. Germline lookup yields CDR1 MNHEY and CDR2 SMNVEV (reference sequence). The CDR3: CASSFGSGGLYNEQFF. DNA for the CDR3: TGTGCCAGCAGTTTTGGGTCAGGGGGCCTCTACAATGAGCAGTTCTTC.

The count of this clone is one. The rearrangement uses TRBV28 and TRBJ2-7; 8 bases fit TRBD2. CDR1 is MDHEN and CDR2 is SYDVKM in the germline V gene. V lost 7 bases, J lost 3 bases, and 8 bases stayed unmatched. The CDR3 sequence is 14 residues long. This CDR3 reads CASTGGSWNYEQYF. The CDR3, as DNA: TGTGCCAGCACGGGGGGGAGTTGGAACTACGAGCAGTACTTC.

The sample holds a few counts of this clone. The genes are TRBV21-1 and TRBJ2-7; the tabulated D call, TRBD2, remains unverified against the DNA. TRBV21-1 is given as a pseudogene. The CDR3 consists of 15 residues. This chain's CDR3 is CASSKPTSGRPEQYF. CDR3 DNA: TGTGCCAGCAGCAAACCGACTAGCGGGAGGCCGGAGCAGTACTTC.

A single count supports this clone. This chain uses TRBV5-1 with TRBJ1-4; D is ambiguous. Trimming left V 0 bases short and J 5 bases short, with 8 bases between. Germline-derived CDR1 and CDR2 are SGHRS and YFSETQ. The CDR3 is 14 residues long. In nucleotides, the CDR3 is TGCGCCAGCAGCTTGGTAGCCACCAATGAAAAACTGTTTTTT. The encoded protein is CASSLVATNEKLFF.

This chain joins TRBV20-1 and TRBJ2-7; 8 bases are shared with TRBD1. Germline loops: CDR1 DFQATT, CDR2 SNEGSKA (reference sequence). The CDR3 length is 12 residues. V lost 3 bases, J lost 7 bases, and 5 bases stayed unmatched. CDR3 DNA: TGCAGTGCTAGTACTACAGGGGGGGAGCAGTACTTC. Its translation is CSASTTGGEQYF.